The T cell receptor beta chain described here comes from a study of CD4+ T cells in melanoma. This CDR3 spans 15 amino acids. Germline V CDR1 and CDR2: SGHDT, YYEEEE. J lost 10 bases, V lost 0 bases, and 8 bases had no gene match. As for this clone: What it binds is not known.

Points from the study as a whole: Neoantigen-specific CD4+ T cells in melanoma reportedly had diverse differentiation states. CD8+ T cell, macrophage and B cell function reportedly correlated with neoantigen-specific CD4+ T cells.

Libraries were prepared by immunoSEQ multiplex PCR; TCRdb keeps only in-frame clonotypes and omits some of them. This sample yields around 130,000 clones, of which around 90% are seen a single time; less than 2% belongs to the top ten. The TCR comes from a human donor with melanoma. The chain joins TRBV5-6 to TRBJ2-1; TRBD2 aligns across 9 bases. CDR3 DNA: TGTGCCAGCAGCTTGGGCGGGACTAGCAATGAGGAGCAGTTCTTC. As protein: CASSLGGTSNEEQFF.